Given below is one T cell receptor (beta chain) in context. This clone's antigen is unknown. Base qualities are missing; no much larger clone stands one base away. V is shortened by 6 bases, J by 7 bases, and the region joining them spans 12 bases. From the cysteine up to the phenylalanine, the CDR3 has a length of 13 residues. Left in the record is the CDR3 DNA by itself, 39 bases read in frame from the first base. Samples from volunteer blood donors who had recovered from COVID-19 were contributed by a second Seattle source. The collaborating institutions used their own protocols to collect whole blood in K2EDTA tubes. For TCRbeta analysis, collaborators shipped samples in one of three forms: frozen whole blood, isolated PBMCs, or DNA extracted from either of those sample types. This sample is part of a study of blood T cell repertoires in COVID-19 (dated by TCRdb to 2018 to 2020). At the level of the whole study: Collaborator samples came from the United States, Italy and Spain and covered acute and convalescent phases of COVID-19. Where HLA class I and class II types were available, the types were taken from metadata supplied by the sample provider, not from assay-based typing. The repertoires were made available in a free public database intended to serve as a resource for research on the immune response to SARS-CoV-2. Subjects who had been exposed to COVID-19, were actively infected with it, or had recovered from it provided the deeply sampled blood TCRbeta repertoires that made up the dataset. The samples were drawn from the first 160 participants of the ongoing ImmuneRACE study and from 950 to 1,500 subjects provided by 6 global collaborators. The material from the prospective study consisted of cDNA or gDNA derived from T cells, B-cell-depleted T cells, or PBMCs. A de-identified subject ID, COVID-19 status, age in years and sex were almost always included in the sample metadata.

TCRbeta CDR3 regions were amplified from genomic DNA using the immunoSEQ Assay, a bias-controlled multiplex PCR. Processing in the source paper ran as follows. Within the assay, amplification of reference gene primers was used to estimate how many nucleated cells each sample contained. Sequence reads were collapsed and filtered to measure the absolute abundance of every unique TCRbeta CDR3 rearrangement. Productive Simpson clonality was computed per sample as the square root of Simpson's diversity index over productive rearrangements. As stored in TCRdb, this immuneACCESS dataset retains in-frame rearrangements with V and J assigned. A fraction of the clones does not appear; measured against another copy, unresolved V genes explain less than half of the discrepancy, and the remainder lacks a known reason. The V and J calls and the clone size are those of that table, but D and trimming were determined from the DNA. In this sample the table shows about 350,000 clones, about 90% of which occur a single time. Roughly 3.5% of the sample comes from the top ten.

The full study reports these points: Clinical and demographic metadata were provided uncurated, with the amount varying by source and participant.

This TCR derives from a woman under 30 who had recovered from COVID-19. The rearranged chain carries TRBV12-3 or TRBV12-4 and TRBJ2-2, and perhaps TRBD1 as D gene, on 7 matching bases. The material sequenced was peripheral blood. The DNA sequence is TGTGCCAGCAGGAGACAGGGAGGCGGGGAGCTGTTTTTT. It codes for CASRRQGGGELFF.